This entry is about one TCR beta chain. There are many counts of this clonotype. Its antigen has not been determined. No clone much larger than this one lies a single base away; base qualities are absent. Library generation was performed with 5' RACE. Sequencer: Illumina HiSeq 2500. The second PCR ran for roughly 7 to 12 cycles and used a J-beta primer mix along with a sample-barcoded 5' primer. A template-switch 5' adaptor carrying 12 random nucleotides introduced a unique molecular identifier onto each TCR beta cDNA molecule. Each sample yielded at least 3 million CDR3-containing paired-end reads. First-strand cDNA synthesis was performed from all RNA using the Mint cDNA synthesis kit, with priming by a TRBC-specific oligonucleotide. Following uracil-DNA glycosylase treatment, all cDNA underwent a first 18-cycle PCR with the universal primers M1SS and BC2_uni_R. Per the source publication's procedure: For normalization, 1 million high-quality reads, each with a distinct molecular identifier, were randomly selected from each sample. Instead of being binned into consensus sequences, reads with shared molecular identifiers were discarded. MiTCR, with a Q25 quality threshold and the strictest error-elimination algorithm, was used for CDR3 identification, clonotype clustering and error correction. Lower-bound total TCR beta diversity was estimated with a nonparametric unseen species model using Euler transformation. The public reads were quality trimmed at Q25 with fastp and then assembled into clones with MiXCR by TCRdb, keeping productive beta chains. Entries are consolidated by CDR3 protein sequence, retaining the most common genes and DNA. The V and J calls follow TCRdb's processing rather than the paper's. The sample table lists hundreds of thousands of distinct CDR3 sequences, around 28% of them with a count of one. Approximately 15% of the sample rests with the top ten.

The entry originates in a study of blood T cells in healthy people across ages (dated by TCRdb to about 2015). Study-level background: In model experiments, roughly one uniquely barcoded TCR beta cDNA molecule per two T cells was captured by template switching. To track age-related changes in TCR beta repertoire diversity, the study relied on deep sequencing normalized with unique cDNA molecular identifiers. Donors were grouped into four age groups: young (average approximately 15 years), middle-aged (around 39), aged (over 55) and long-lived (just over 80). Donors of different ages were randomly distributed across sequencing lanes to avoid experimental bias. For two donors (one aged 18 to 30 and one aged 80 or older), the study analyzed two additional independent replicas of 1 million unique cDNA reads from the same blood draw.

Donors were 30 to 45 systemically healthy Caucasian individuals from Russia aged roughly 6 to 95 years. Each donor gave ten milliliters of peripheral blood, drawn into EDTA-treated Vacutainer tubes. Ficoll-Paque density-gradient centrifugation was used to isolate PBMCs, with at least 7 million obtained per sample. Trizol reagent was used to extract total RNA from PBMCs, with at least 5 micrograms per sample. For every donor, flow cytometry on a PBMC aliquot measured the percentage of naive CD45RAhigh/CD27high T cells. Counted from cysteine to phenylalanine, this CDR3 has 12 amino acids. The only DNA kept is the CDR3, 36 bases in frame from the first base. The junction shows trimming of 4 bases on V and 5 bases on J, plus 3 bases between the germline ends. Here is what the overall study found, with its caveats: Observed TCR beta diversity per million T cells fell roughly linearly with age, and a significant reduction was already apparent by age approximately 40. Total diversity estimates from one million sequenced T cells were considered lower bounds and underestimates. The percentage of naive T cells measured by flow cytometry correlated strongly with observed TCR beta diversity. Because profiling used bulk unsorted PBMCs, naive and antigen-experienced compartments could not be compared conclusively. The long-lived group showed more naive CD4+ T cells, fewer expanded clones and increased TCR diversity than the aged group, suggesting age selection. Because the CMV infection status of the donors was unknown, age-related changes in expanded clonotypes may potentially have been confounded.

This TCR was recovered from a woman at least 80 years old in good health. The chain was built from TRBV12-3 or TRBV12-4 and TRBJ1-6, with the D gene uncertain. Sequences were obtained from blood. The CDR3 corresponds to CASSSNNSPLHF. The nucleotide sequence reads TGTGCCAGCAGTTCAAATAATTCACCCCTCCACTTT.